These 24 T cell receptor beta chains came from one sample sequenced in a study of blood T cell repertoires in COVID-19. Profiled with immunoSEQ multiplex PCR; TCRdb holds only in-frame clones, not every one. The sample lists approximately 300,000 clones; around 89% were seen once. The sequenced material came from peripheral blood. These receptors were obtained from a man younger than 30 who had recovered from COVID-19.

This clone was seen just once. The rearrangement uses TRBV20-1 and TRBJ2-7, with 8 bases fitting TRBD2. The CDR3 length is 14 residues. CDR1 DFQATT and CDR2 SNEGSKA come from the germline V gene (reference sequence). Trimming at V came to 3 bases and at J to 0 bases, leaving 4 bases not matched to a gene. The CDR3 DNA reads TGCAGTGCTAGTATAGCGGGACGCTCCTACGAGCAGTACTTC. Translation gives CSASIAGRSYEQYF.

The rearrangement uses TRBV4-3 and TRBJ1-2, with D unclear. The CDR3 is made up of 17 amino acids. Looked up from germline, CDR1 is LGHNA and CDR2 is YSLEER. Trimming pared 0 bases from V and 0 bases from J, leaving 14 bases between. CDR3 loop: CASSQDLTVIANYGYTF. The CDR3 DNA follows: TGCGCCAGCAGCCAAGATTTAACAGTTATAGCTAACTATGGCTACACCTTC.

CDR3 sequence (DNA): TGTGCCAGCAGTCGGACTGGTAAAACCTACAATGAGCAGTTCTTC. Residues: CASSRTGKTYNEQFF. V usage is TRBV28 and J usage is TRBJ2-1, with D possibly matching TRBD2 (5 bases). Germline values: CDR1 MDHEN, CDR2 SYDVKM. This CDR3 contains 15 residues. The germline V and J ends were trimmed by 5 bases and 2 bases, with 13 bases remaining between them.

This sequence joins TRBV4-3 and TRBJ1-1, with D tentatively TRBD1 (6 bases). This CDR3 contains 13 residues. V shed 3 bases and J shed 1 base, with 6 bases lying between them. Per germline, CDR1 LGHNA and CDR2 YSLEER. DNA of the CDR3: TGCGCCAGCAGCCAGACAGGGAACACTGAAGCTTTCTTT. Its protein is CASSQTGNTEAFF.

CDR3 protein: CSVRDTTLNTEAFF. The CDR3 DNA sequence: TGCAGCGTCCGGGACACCACCTTGAACACTGAAGCTTTCTTT. The chain has TRBV29-1 and TRBJ1-1, with TRBD1 as a possible D gene (6 bases). This CDR3 is built from 14 residues. Trimming stripped 6 bases from V and 0 bases from J, with 14 bases between. The germline V gene encodes CDR1 SQVTM and CDR2 ANQGSEA.

V and J are TRBV6-1 and TRBJ1-5, with D perhaps TRBD1 (6 bases). The ends were cut back, 0 bases at V and 6 bases at J, with 9 bases in the middle. Germline lookup yields CDR1 MNHNS and CDR2 SASEGT. This CDR3 is built from 14 residues. CDR3 loop: CASSEAKGVQPQHF. CDR3 bases: TGTGCCAGCAGTGAAGCCAAGGGGGTTCAGCCCCAGCATTTT.

The chain employs TRBV20-1 and TRBJ1-1, with TRBD1 as a possible D gene (6 bases). This CDR3 has 13 amino acids. The V end lost 3 bases, the J end lost 4 bases, and 12 bases lay between the germline ends. Germline CDR1 reads DFQATT; CDR2 reads SNEGSKA (reference sequence). The CDR3 region is CSASRQGRTEAFF. CDR3 nucleotides: TGCAGTGCTAGTCGGCAGGGGCGCACTGAAGCTTTCTTT.

The chain joins TRBV10-2 to TRBJ2-1, with TRBD2 matching over 9 bases. Per germline, CDR1 WSHSY and CDR2 SAAADI. V dropped 6 bases and J dropped 8; count of bases not matched to a gene: 8. The CDR3 has 14 residues. In nucleotides, the CDR3 is TGCGCCAGCAGAAATAGCGGGAGTTCGGATGAGCAGTTCTTC. Translation: CASRNSGSSDEQFF.

V gene TRBV3-1 (or the pseudogene TRBV3-2) combines with J gene TRBJ2-3, with TRBD2 matching 9 bases. Germline CDR1 is LGHDT and CDR2 is YNNKEL (reference sequence). Losses at the gene ends were 3 bases for V and 0 bases for J; bases not matched to a gene: 4. This CDR3 is built from 16 residues. The CDR3 region has the DNA TGTGCCAGCAGCCAGATGACTAGCGGAAGCACAGATACGCAGTATTTT. Its translation is CASSQMTSGSTDTQYF.

The chain couples TRBV7-7 to TRBJ2-6; 7 positions agree with TRBD1. Unmatched junction bases numbered 13, after V lost 5 bases and J lost 0 bases. The CDR3 spans 19 residues. The germline gives CDR1 SSHAT, CDR2 FNYEAQ (reference sequence). Here the CDR3 reads CASSPFRDSRPSGANVLTF. CDR3 bases: TGTGCCAGCAGCCCTTTCCGGGACAGCCGACCCTCTGGGGCCAACGTCCTGACTTTC.

This chain uses TRBV30 with TRBJ2-5; D is perhaps TRBD1 (6 bases). This CDR3 has 15 amino acids. V lost 0 bases and J 2 bases, leaving 13 bases between the germline ends. Per the germline V gene, CDR1 is GTSNPN and CDR2 is SVGIG (reference sequence). The CDR3 DNA reads TGTGCCTGGAGTGTTACAACAGGGCTACAAGAGACCCAGTACTTC. Protein: CAWSVTTGLQETQYF.

The chain has TRBV5-6 and TRBJ2-7; 10 bases line up with TRBD1. From germline, CDR1 is SGHDT and CDR2 YYEEEE. After removal of 2 bases from V and 3 bases from J, the junction contained 5 bases not matched to a gene. CDR3 length: 15 amino acids. This CDR3 reads CASSFRGTGDYEQYF. CDR3 nucleotide sequence: TGTGCCAGCAGCTTTCGGGGGACAGGGGACTACGAGCAGTACTTC.

This clone appeared a few times. The chain recombines TRBV11-2 with TRBJ1-2; a weak D match, TRBD1 (6 bases). Per germline, CDR1 SGHAT and CDR2 FQNNGV. The length of the CDR3 is 15 residues. Trimming stripped 1 base from V and 4 bases from J, with 13 bases between. Written as DNA, the CDR3 is TGTGCCAGCAGCTTAGTGGGGCAGGGGAGCTATGGCTACACCTTC. Residues: CASSLVGQGSYGYTF.

The rearrangement links TRBV10-3 to TRBJ1-1, with D maybe TRBD1 (6 bases). Trimming removed 10 bases from V and 1 base from J, with 13 bases in between. Per germline, CDR1 ENHRY and CDR2 SYGVKD. This CDR3 contains 13 residues. The CDR3 region has the DNA TGTGCCACGAACAGGGCTGAGAACACTGAAGCTTTCTTT. It is translated as CATNRAENTEAFF.

The chain has TRBV18 and TRBJ2-1, with D uncertain. CDR3 length: 14 amino acids. V gave up 0 bases and J gave up 6 bases, with 9 bases separating them. From germline, CDR1 is KGHSH and CDR2 LQKENI. The CDR3 protein is CASSPPINFNEQFF. The CDR3 DNA reads as TGTGCCAGCTCACCACCCATCAATTTCAATGAGCAGTTCTTC.

The chain links TRBV28 to TRBJ1-1; D remains ambiguous. V was shortened by 5 bases and J by 11 bases, with 12 bases between the two germline ends. CDR1 is MDHEN, CDR2 SYDVKM, per germline. CDR3 length equals 11 residues. The CDR3 coding sequence is TGTGCCAGCAGTCCAACATCGCGGGCTTTCTTT. Translation: CASSPTSRAFF.

This clone showed up just once. This rearrangement joins TRBV2 to TRBJ1-2; D is possibly TRBD1 (6 bases). This CDR3 is 12 amino acids long. Germline V gene sequence: CDR1 SNHLY, CDR2 FYNNEI. Deletions cut 4 bases from V and 10 bases from J, with 13 bases between. CDR3: CASSVGNRDYTF. CDR3 nucleotides: TGTGCCAGCAGTGTGGGGAACAGGGACTACACCTTC.

The chain uses TRBV5-1 and TRBJ2-1; 11 nucleotides line up with TRBD1. Germline CDR1 SGHRS, CDR2 YFSETQ. This CDR3 has 15 residues. With 4 bases clipped from V and 2 bases from J, the junction kept 2 bases outside the gene matches. The CDR3 DNA is TGCGCCAGCAGCGCGGGACAGGGGGCCTACAATGAGCAGTTCTTC. It yields the protein CASSAGQGAYNEQFF.

This clone was counted many times. The chain couples TRBV6-6 to TRBJ1-1; D is unclear. The CDR3 covers 14 residues. Germline CDR1 and CDR2: MNHNY and SVGAGI (reference sequence). The ends were cut back, 6 bases at V and 3 bases at J, with 14 bases in the middle. For the CDR3, the DNA is TGTGCCAGCAGGCCAGATAAGCGGGACACTGAAGCTTTCTTT. Translating it yields CASRPDKRDTEAFF.

CDR3 protein: CASSMNSGEQYF. The CDR3 DNA reads TGTGCCAGCAGCATGAACAGCGGCGAGCAGTACTTC. The rearrangement uses TRBV5-4 and TRBJ2-7; a possible D gene is TRBD2 (5 bases). The CDR3 length is 12 residues. Germline lookup yields CDR1 SGHNT and CDR2 YYREEE (reference sequence). The V end lost 4 bases, the J end lost 6 bases, and 11 bases lay between the germline ends.

V is TRBV6-5 and J is TRBJ2-2; 9 bases agree with TRBD1. V lost 9 bases, J lost 6 bases, and 11 bases stayed unmatched. The CDR3 contains 15 residues. Germline CDR1 and CDR2: MNHEY and SVGAGI. The CDR3: CASTSGTGIPGELFF. DNA for the CDR3: TGTGCCAGTACTTCCGGGACAGGGATCCCCGGGGAGCTGTTTTTT.

This sequence joins TRBV7-2 and TRBJ1-1; 7 bases match TRBD1. After removal of 0 bases from V and 1 base from J, the junction contained 2 bases not matched to a gene. Germline V CDR1 and CDR2: SGHTA, FQGNSA. This CDR3 contains 15 residues. CDR3 DNA sequence: TGTGCCAGCAGCTTAGCGCAGGGGGGGAACACTGAAGCTTTCTTT. Protein sequence: CASSLAQGGNTEAFF.

This sequence joins TRBV7-3 and TRBJ2-2; D might be TRBD1 (6 bases). Germline CDR1 reads SGHTA; CDR2 reads FQGTGA. This CDR3 comprises 17 residues. V shed 1 base and J shed 5 bases, with 17 bases lying between them. The CDR3 coding sequence is TGTGCCAGCAGCTTAATGACAGGAAGTGCATTGACCGGGGAGCTGTTTTTT. It yields the protein CASSLMTGSALTGELFF.

The rearrangement links TRBV7-3 to TRBJ2-1; D gene unclear. V shed 6 bases and J shed 0 bases, with 15 bases lying between them. CDR3 length: 16 residues. The germline CDR1 and CDR2 sequences are SGHTA and FQGTGA. CDR3 sequence (DNA): TGTGCCAGCAGTACCTCGCCGGTGAGCTCCTACAATGAGCAGTTCTTC. Protein product: CASSTSPVSSYNEQFF.